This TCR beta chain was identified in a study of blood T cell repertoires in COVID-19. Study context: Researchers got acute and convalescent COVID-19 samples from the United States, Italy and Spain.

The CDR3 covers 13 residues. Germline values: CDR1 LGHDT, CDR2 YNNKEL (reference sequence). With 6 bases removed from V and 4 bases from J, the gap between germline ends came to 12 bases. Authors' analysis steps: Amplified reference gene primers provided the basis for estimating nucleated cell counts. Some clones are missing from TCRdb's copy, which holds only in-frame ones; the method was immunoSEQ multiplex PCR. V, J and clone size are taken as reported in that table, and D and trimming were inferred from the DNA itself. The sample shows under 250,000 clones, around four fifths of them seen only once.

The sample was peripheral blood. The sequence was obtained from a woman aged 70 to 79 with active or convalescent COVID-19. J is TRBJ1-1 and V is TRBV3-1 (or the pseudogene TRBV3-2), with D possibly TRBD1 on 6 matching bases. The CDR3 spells CASREQGVTEAFF. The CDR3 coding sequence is TGTGCCAGCAGGGAACAGGGAGTCACTGAAGCTTTCTTT.